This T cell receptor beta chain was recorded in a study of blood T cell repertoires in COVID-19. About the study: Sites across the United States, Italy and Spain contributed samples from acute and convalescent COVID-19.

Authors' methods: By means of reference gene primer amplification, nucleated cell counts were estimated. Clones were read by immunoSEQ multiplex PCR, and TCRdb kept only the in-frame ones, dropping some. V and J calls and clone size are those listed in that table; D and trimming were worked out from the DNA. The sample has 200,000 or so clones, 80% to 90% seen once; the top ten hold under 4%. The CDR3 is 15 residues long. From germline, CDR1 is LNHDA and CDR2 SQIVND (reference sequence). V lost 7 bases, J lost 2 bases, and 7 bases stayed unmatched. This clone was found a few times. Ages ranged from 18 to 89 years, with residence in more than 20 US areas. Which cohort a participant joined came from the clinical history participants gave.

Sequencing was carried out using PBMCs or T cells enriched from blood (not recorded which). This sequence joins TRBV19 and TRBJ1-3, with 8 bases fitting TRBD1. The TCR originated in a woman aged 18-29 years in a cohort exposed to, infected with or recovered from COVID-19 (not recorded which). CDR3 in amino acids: CASIPRTGTGNTIYF. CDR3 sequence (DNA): TGTGCCAGTATCCCGAGGACAGGGACTGGAAACACCATATATTTT.